These 2 T cell receptor beta chains were sequenced from one sample in a study of OX40 agonist ivuxolimab in advanced cancers. Sequenced by immunoSEQ multiplex PCR; TCRdb stores in-frame clones only, minus some. This sample has 120,000 or so clones, with over 85% found just once. The material sequenced was CD4+ or CD8+ T cells sorted from blood, taken in a trial of the OX40 agonist ivuxolimab. These TCRs come from an adult with an advanced solid tumor such as melanoma, head and neck, liver or kidney cancer.

The chain is built from TRBV15 and TRBJ1-4, with D tentatively TRBD1 (5 bases). Germline V gene lookup returns CDR1 LNHNV and CDR2 YYDKDF (reference sequence). Trimming shortened V by 3 bases and J by 5 bases, and 10 bases separated the two germline ends. CDR3 size: 14 residues. CDR3 amino acids: CATSRGGPNEKLFF. The CDR3 DNA reads as TGTGCCACCAGCAGGGGGGGACCCAATGAAAAACTGTTTTTT.

V usage is TRBV5-4 and J usage is TRBJ2-3; D ambiguous. V was clipped by 1 base and J by 5 bases, with 2 bases between them. From germline, CDR1 is SGHNT and CDR2 YYREEE (reference sequence). The CDR3 sequence is 11 residues long. This CDR3 reads CASSLRDTQYF. CDR3 coding DNA: TGTGCCAGCAGCTTGAGAGATACGCAGTATTTT.